This TCR beta chain was documented in a study of blood T cell repertoires in COVID-19. Study-wide background: In each case, the material was cDNA or gDNA derived from T cells, B-cell-depleted T cells, or PBMCs.

Clinical history reported by participants formed the basis on which cohorts were assigned. Under the authors' procedure: Nucleated cell number was recorded as an estimate derived from reference gene primer amplification. Measured with immunoSEQ multiplex PCR; TCRdb has only the in-frame clones, and not every one. V, J and clone size are those of that table, while D and trimming were read from the DNA. The sample includes under 200,000 clones, around 80% of them seen just once. CDR3 size: 13 residues. V was cut by 8 bases and J by 2 bases, with 8 bases left in between. Germline assignment: CDR1 KGHDR and CDR2 SFDVKD.

The sequence was collected from a woman aged 60 to 75 who had recovered from COVID-19. This chain joins TRBV24-1 and TRBJ1-4; D not resolved. Sample: PBMCs or T cells enriched from blood (not recorded which). CDR3 protein: CATIGSTNEKLFF. CDR3 sequence (DNA): TGTGCCACCATTGGGAGTACTAATGAAAAACTGTTTTTT.